The 22 T cell receptor beta chains given below trace back to one sample, sequenced in a study of blood T cell repertoires in COVID-19. Data came from immunoSEQ multiplex PCR; TCRdb stores just in-frame clones and leaves some out. Among 100,000 to 150,000 clones listed, approximately 83% were seen once. The sequencing input was peripheral blood. The receptors come from a man aged 55 to 70 with acute or convalescent COVID-19.

This clone has just one count. The V call is TRBV18, the J call TRBJ2-1; weak D call: TRBD1 (6 bases). Germline V lookup: CDR1 KGHSH, CDR2 LQKENI. With 0 bases removed from V and 4 bases from J, the gap between germline ends came to 7 bases. The CDR3 is 14 residues long. The CDR3 here is CASSPPQGYNEQFF. The CDR3 coding sequence is TGTGCCAGCTCACCACCCCAGGGGTACAATGAGCAGTTCTTC.

The J gene is TRBJ1-3, the V gene TRBV12-3 or TRBV12-4, with unresolved D. The CDR3 is 12 residues long. V was cut by 4 bases and J by 2 bases, with 3 bases left in between. CDR3: CASSSAGNTIYF. The CDR3 DNA sequence: TGTGCCAGCAGTTCGGCTGGAAACACCATATATTTT.

This chain uses TRBV19 with TRBJ1-5, with D possibly TRBD1 on 5 matching bases. The CDR3 consists of 15 residues. Germline V CDR1 and CDR2: LNHDA, SQIVND (reference sequence). Deletions cut 9 bases from V and 2 bases from J, with 17 bases between. CDR3 nucleotides: TGTGCCAGCCTTGGAAGGGGTAAGGGCAATCAGCCCCAGCATTTT. It encodes CASLGRGKGNQPQHF.

The chain combines TRBV3-1 (or the pseudogene TRBV3-2) with TRBJ2-1; 12 nucleotides agree with TRBD2. The CDR3 extends over 15 amino acids. V lost 5 bases to trimming and J lost 8 bases; unmatched junction nucleotides: 7. Looked up from germline, CDR1 is LGHDT and CDR2 is YNNKEL (reference sequence). The DNA of the CDR3 is TGTGCCAGCAGCAAGACTAGCGGGAGATTCTATGAGCAGTTCTTC. Protein: CASSKTSGRFYEQFF.

V gene TRBV10-1 combines with J gene TRBJ2-3; TRBD2 is a possible D gene (6 bases). Trimming took off 0 bases at V and 3 bases at J, with 10 bases between the two ends. CDR3 length: 15 amino acids. Germline loops: CDR1 WNHNN, CDR2 SYGVQD (reference sequence). The CDR3 loop is CASSESGGRTDTQYF. DNA for the CDR3: TGCGCCAGCAGTGAGTCCGGGGGAAGGACAGATACGCAGTATTTT.

The gene calls are TRBV7-9 and TRBJ2-7; 9 bases fit TRBD2. Unmatched junction bases numbered 6, after V lost 0 bases and J lost 3 bases. Looked up from germline, CDR1 is SEHNR and CDR2 is FQNEAQ (reference sequence). The CDR3 has 16 amino acids. The CDR3 DNA reads as TGTGCCAGCAGCTTAGCTGCAGCGGGAGGTTTCTACGAGCAGTACTTC. Residues: CASSLAAAGGFYEQYF.

This clone has a handful of counts. The chain links TRBV4-1 to TRBJ1-6, with 7 nucleotides matching TRBD1. This CDR3 has 15 residues. The V and J ends lost 3 bases and 5 bases, in that order; junction bases with no gene match: 4. CDR1 and CDR2 (germline): MGHRA, YSYEKL. The CDR3, as DNA: TGCGCCAGCAGCCACCGGGACAGAGATAATTCACCCCTCCACTTT. Protein: CASSHRDRDNSPLHF.

The genes are TRBV5-6 and TRBJ1-1; tentative D call: TRBD1 (5 bases). The length of the CDR3 is 15 residues. The germline CDR1 and CDR2 sequences are SGHDT and YYEEEE. Trimming took 0 bases from V and 0 from J, leaving 9 bases between them. This CDR3 is CASSLVGDLNTEAFF. The CDR3 nucleotides are TGTGCCAGCAGCTTGGTGGGGGACTTGAACACTGAAGCTTTCTTT.

V gene TRBV28 combines with J gene TRBJ1-1; D uncertain. Germline lookup yields CDR1 MDHEN and CDR2 SYDVKM. Trimming stripped 3 bases from V and 4 bases from J, with 15 bases between. The CDR3 consists of 15 residues. CDR3 sequence: CASSFGFRGGTEAFF. The CDR3 DNA reads TGTGCCAGCAGTTTCGGATTTAGAGGTGGCACTGAAGCTTTCTTT.

The chain is built from TRBV18 and TRBJ1-2, with 9 bases that match TRBD1. V shed 2 bases, J shed 5 bases, and the junction held 3 bases outside the gene matches. CDR1 KGHSH and CDR2 LQKENI come from the germline V gene. There are 14 residues in the CDR3. The CDR3 DNA reads TGTGCCAGCTCACCAGGGACAGGGTTTTATGGCTACACCTTC. It translates to CASSPGTGFYGYTF.

The chain uses TRBV3-1 (or the pseudogene TRBV3-2) and TRBJ1-1, with 10 nucleotides matching TRBD1. This CDR3 spans 14 amino acids. V was pared by 4 bases and J by 10 bases, with 9 bases of the junction left unmatched. CDR1 is LGHDT, CDR2 YNNKEL, per germline (reference sequence). Here the CDR3 reads CASSLATGQGGAFF. The CDR3 DNA sequence: TGTGCCAGCAGCCTCGCGACTGGACAGGGGGGAGCTTTCTTT.

J is TRBJ1-1 and V is TRBV29-1, with 7 bases matching TRBD1. The CDR3 sequence is 13 residues long. Germline V lookup: CDR1 SQVTM, CDR2 ANQGSEA. The junction had 11 bases not matched to a gene; V was cut back by 7 bases and J by 6 bases. Here the CDR3 DNA reads TGCAGCGGAGCGGACAGGATGAAATCTGAAGCTTTCTTT. It codes for CSGADRMKSEAFF.

J is TRBJ2-1 and V is TRBV7-9; 11 bases are a match to TRBD2. V was pared by 8 bases and J by 0 bases, with 6 bases of the junction left unmatched. The V gene's germline CDR1 is SEHNR and CDR2 FQNEAQ (reference sequence). There are 16 residues in the CDR3. The CDR3 coding sequence is TGTGCCAGCGTCGGGACTAGCGGCTCCTCCTACAATGAGCAGTTCTTC. Its translation: CASVGTSGSSYNEQFF.

J is TRBJ2-7 and V is TRBV3-1 (or the pseudogene TRBV3-2); TRBD2 is a possible D gene (6 bases). There are 11 residues in the CDR3. Trimming left V 4 bases short and J 6 bases short, with 7 bases between. CDR1 LGHDT and CDR2 YNNKEL come from the germline V gene (reference sequence). CDR3 protein: CASSPGSEQYF. CDR3 coding DNA: TGTGCCAGCAGCCCCGGGAGCGAGCAGTACTTC.

This chain links TRBV6-5 with TRBJ2-1; 11 bases match TRBD2. After removal of 5 bases from V and 6 bases from J, the junction contained 6 bases not matched to a gene. Germline V gives CDR1 MNHEY, CDR2 SVGAGI. The CDR3 consists of 15 residues. CDR3 residues: CASSQLAGGSNEQFF. CDR3 bases: TGTGCCAGCAGTCAGCTAGCGGGAGGAAGCAATGAGCAGTTCTTC.

This rearrangement joins TRBV15 to TRBJ1-5; 11 bases fit TRBD1. Germline trimming cut 8 bases from V and 5 bases from J; bases unmatched to any gene: 5. This CDR3 is 14 amino acids long. Germline V gene lookup returns CDR1 LNHNV and CDR2 YYDKDF (reference sequence). CDR3 loop: CATADRGPDQPQHF. The CDR3 coding sequence is TGTGCCACCGCGGACAGGGGGCCGGATCAGCCCCAGCATTTT.

The V call is TRBV27, the J call TRBJ2-1; 7 nucleotides match TRBD2. V lost 6 bases, J lost 7 bases, and 12 bases stayed unmatched. The CDR3 sequence is 15 residues long. Germline-derived CDR1 and CDR2 are MNHEY and SMNVEV (reference sequence). The CDR3 DNA reads TGTGCCAGCAGGGTTATGGCGGGAGTGGGAAATGAGCAGTTCTTC. The encoded protein is CASRVMAGVGNEQFF.

The rearrangement joins TRBV4-1 to TRBJ1-2; D remains ambiguous. This CDR3 is built from 12 residues. The V end was cut by 6 bases, the J end by 2 bases, with 7 bases between. Germline V gene sequence: CDR1 MGHRA, CDR2 YSYEKL. CDR3 loop: CASRDGNYGYTF. CDR3 coding DNA: TGCGCCAGCAGAGACGGGAACTATGGCTACACCTTC.

This chain joins TRBV30 and TRBJ2-3; 12 bases map to TRBD2. The CDR3 has 16 amino acids. Germline V gene lookup returns CDR1 GTSNPN and CDR2 SVGIG (reference sequence). J gave up 0 bases and V 1 base, and 2 bases lay outside the gene matches. CDR3 protein: CAWSGTSGISTDTQYF. CDR3 bases: TGTGCCTGGAGTGGGACTAGCGGGATAAGCACAGATACGCAGTATTTT.

The chain links TRBV2 to TRBJ2-2; D perhaps matches TRBD2 (5 bases). V shed 4 bases and J shed 7 bases, with 7 bases lying between them. Germline CDR1 reads SNHLY; CDR2 reads FYNNEI. The CDR3 consists of 12 residues. In DNA, the CDR3 is TGTGCCAGCAGTGTGGGGAGCGGGGAGCTGTTTTTT. Amino acid sequence: CASSVGSGELFF.

The J gene is TRBJ1-3, the V gene TRBV2, with D possibly TRBD1 on 6 matching bases. CDR3 length equals 14 residues. With 5 bases removed from V and 8 bases from J, the gap between germline ends came to 16 bases. The V gene's germline CDR1 is SNHLY and CDR2 FYNNEI. CDR3 bases: TGTGCCAGCAGTACCTCAGGGGCAAGGTACACCATATATTTT. Its protein is CASSTSGARYTIYF.

This clone is labeled medium-sized. The CDR3 is CASSLASGRANTGELFF. CDR3 sequence (DNA): TGTGCCAGCAGCTTAGCCTCCGGGAGGGCCAACACCGGGGAGCTGTTTTTT. The chain uses TRBV7-8 and TRBJ2-2; 8 bases fit TRBD2. The CDR3 consists of 17 residues. J was trimmed by 2 bases and V by 0 bases; bases with no gene match: 5. CDR1 and CDR2 from the germline V gene are SGHVS and FQNEAQ.